This T cell receptor beta chain was identified in a study of post-analysis software for immune sequencing data. Study as a whole: Included among the disease courses, which were recorded for the cohort, were relapsing-remitting, secondary progressive and progressive-relapsing multiple sclerosis.

Included in the TCR beta cDNA libraries were unique molecular identifiers. Input of about 0.9 to 10 million T cells yielded about half a million cDNA molecules. MiXCR, applied by TCRdb to the PCR reads, yields one record per CDR3 protein. The sample carries 600,000 to 700,000 distinct CDR3 sequences, approximately 60% recorded once. V was trimmed by 3 bases and J by 8 bases, leaving 10 bases between them. The CDR3 runs 12 residues. Study-wide points: Compared with controls, patients showed significantly lower normalized Chao1 diversity. Roughly five TRBV segments appeared more often in patients than in controls, and TRBV5-6, TRBV5-1 and TRBV20-1 were among these. Same-batch samples co-clustered strongly by F measure.

About this clonotype itself: The antigen remains undetermined.

This receptor was identified in a girl aged 2-10 years with multiple sclerosis. V and J are TRBV12-3 or TRBV12-4 and TRBJ1-1, with unresolved D. Sequencing was performed on blood. The DNA for the CDR3 is TGTGCCAGCAGTTTTGGAGTCAGAGAAGCTTTCTTT. The encoded protein is CASSFGVREAFF.